The present entry profiles one T cell receptor (beta chain) with its context. Its specificity is unknown. Trimming took off 0 bases at V and 3 bases at J, with 5 bases between the two ends. This CDR3 is built from 14 residues. Germline V gene data show CDR1 as LNHNV and CDR2 as YYDKDF (reference sequence). The record originates from a study of cytomegalovirus exposure and HLA in healthy donors. General study points: Some V segments (TRBV6-2 and TRBV6-3 among them) were excluded as indistinguishable. An analysis done earlier found most TCR beta V segments productive about 90% or about 30% of the time. Follow-up analysis later connected one missense variant in DCLRE1C with trimming of TCR beta V- and J-genes.

Primers included in the PCR were 60 Vbeta and 13 Jbeta primers. Methods used by the authors: Counted up in a later analysis, unique TCR beta chains came to some 82 million, with about 10 million shared. TCRdb's table, derived via immunoSEQ multiplex PCR, lists solely in-frame clones and lacks some. V and J calls and clone size come straight from that table; D and trimming were deduced from the DNA. Of roughly 54,000 clones detected, approximately 70% appear once; the ten largest clones hold roughly 19%. The receptor's source is an older woman in good health and CMV-seropositive. The chain employs TRBV15 and TRBJ1-4; D uncertain. Sequenced sample: PBMCs. This CDR3 reads CATSRDRSNEKLFF. The CDR3 DNA sequence: TGTGCCACCAGCAGAGATCGGTCTAATGAAAAACTGTTTTTT.